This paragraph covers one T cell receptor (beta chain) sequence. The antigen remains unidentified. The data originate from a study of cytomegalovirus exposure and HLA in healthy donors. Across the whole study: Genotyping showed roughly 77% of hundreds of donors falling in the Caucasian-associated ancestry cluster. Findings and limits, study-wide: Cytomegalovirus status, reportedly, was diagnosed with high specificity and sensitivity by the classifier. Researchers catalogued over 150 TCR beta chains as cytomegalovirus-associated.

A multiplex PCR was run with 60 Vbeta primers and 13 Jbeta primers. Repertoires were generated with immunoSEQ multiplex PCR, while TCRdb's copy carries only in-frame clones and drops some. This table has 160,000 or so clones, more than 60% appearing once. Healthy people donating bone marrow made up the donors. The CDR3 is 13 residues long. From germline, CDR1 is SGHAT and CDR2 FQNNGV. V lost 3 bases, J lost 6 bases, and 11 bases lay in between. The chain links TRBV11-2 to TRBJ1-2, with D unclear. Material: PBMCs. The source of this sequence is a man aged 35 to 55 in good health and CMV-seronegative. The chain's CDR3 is CASSFWERHGYTF. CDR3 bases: TGTGCCAGCAGCTTCTGGGAGCGCCATGGCTACACCTTC.